Listed below are T cell receptor beta chains from one sample, sequenced in a study of blood T cell repertoires in COVID-19. The data were produced by immunoSEQ multiplex PCR, yet TCRdb's version contains in-frame clones alone and is incomplete. The sample holds 150,000 to 200,000 clones, about 81% seen once. Sequenced material: peripheral blood. These receptors came from a man aged 25-45 years with active or convalescent COVID-19. The CDR3 runs from the conserved cysteine through the conserved F or W. The order of the fields is D gene, J gene, clone size, V gene, CDR3 protein, CDR3 DNA. A D gene is named only where the DNA matches it firmly. Rows give clone size only sometimes, using once, few, many, or a class for an expanded clone.

D: NA
J: TRBJ1-4
size: NA
V: TRBV28
CDR3: CASSPNYEKLRFF
DNA: TGTGCCAGCAGTCCGAATTACGAAAAACTGCGTTTTTTT

D: NA
J: TRBJ2-7
size: many
V: TRBV7-9
CDR3: CASSPAAGWRTYEQYF
DNA: TGTGCCAGCAGCCCCGCCGCGGGGTGGCGGACCTACGAGCAGTACTTC

D: NA
J: TRBJ1-5
size: NA
V: TRBV19
CDR3: CASNPGNQPQHF
DNA: TGTGCCAGTAACCCGGGCAATCAGCCCCAGCATTTT

D: TRBD1
J: TRBJ2-7
size: NA
V: TRBV14
CDR3: CASSQNRGPSYEQYF
DNA: TGTGCCAGCAGCCAAAACAGGGGGCCCTCCTACGAGCAGTACTTC

D: NA
J: TRBJ1-2
size: NA
V: TRBV10-2
CDR3: CASSEGWSEGYTF
DNA: TGCGCCAGCAGTGAGGGGTGGTCGGAGGGCTACACCTTC

D: NA
J: TRBJ1-3
size: NA
V: TRBV7-2
CDR3: CASGRSSGNTIYF
DNA: TGTGCCAGCGGCAGGTCCTCTGGAAACACCATATATTTT

D: NA
J: TRBJ2-7
size: once
V: TRBV10-1
CDR3: CASSRDRRGEQYF
DNA: TGCGCCAGCAGCCGCGATCGTAGGGGCGAGCAGTACTTC

D: TRBD1
J: TRBJ1-2
size: NA
V: TRBV19
CDR3: CASISTGGVEGYTF
DNA: TGTGCCAGTATTTCCACAGGGGGCGTAGAGGGCTACACCTTC

D: NA
J: TRBJ1-1
size: NA
V: TRBV19
CDR3: CASSKYRDEAFF
DNA: TGTGCCAGTAGTAAGTACAGGGATGAAGCTTTCTTT

D: TRBD2
J: TRBJ2-7
size: NA
V: TRBV19
CDR3: CASRNSLAGTYEQYF
DNA: TGTGCCAGTAGGAATAGTCTAGCGGGAACCTACGAGCAGTACTTC

D: TRBD1
J: TRBJ1-1
size: NA
V: TRBV5-1
CDR3: CASNRDRRRADASEAFF
DNA: TGCGCCAGCAACCGGGACAGGCGAAGGGCCGACGCGTCTGAAGCTTTCTTT

D: TRBD1
J: TRBJ2-2
size: NA
V: TRBV5-6
CDR3: CASRDTGTVNTGELFF
DNA: TGTGCCAGCAGAGATACCGGGACAGTGAACACCGGGGAGCTGTTTTTT

D: TRBD1
J: TRBJ1-5
size: NA
V: TRBV30
CDR3: CAWGQGVNQPQHF
DNA: TGTGCCTGGGGACAGGGGGTAAATCAGCCCCAGCATTTT

D: TRBD1
J: TRBJ2-3
size: NA
V: TRBV5-1
CDR3: CASSYGQGGTDTQYF
DNA: TGCGCCAGCAGCTACGGCCAGGGGGGCACAGATACGCAGTATTTT

D: NA
J: TRBJ1-6
size: NA
V: TRBV6-5
CDR3: CASRFPEYNSPLHF
DNA: TGTGCCAGCAGGTTCCCGGAGTATAATTCACCCCTCCACTTT

D: NA
J: TRBJ1-1
size: NA
V: TRBV14
CDR3: CASSQDSNRGWTEAFF
DNA: TGTGCCAGCAGCCAAGATTCCAATCGGGGATGGACTGAAGCTTTCTTT

D: NA
J: TRBJ2-1
size: NA
V: TRBV9
CDR3: CASTETLTGMTHNEQFF
DNA: TGTGCCAGCACCGAGACTTTGACCGGGATGACTCACAATGAGCAGTTCTTC

D: TRBD1
J: TRBJ2-1
size: NA
V: TRBV7-3
CDR3: CASSQTGTGTYNEQFF
DNA: TGTGCCAGCAGCCAAACCGGGACAGGGACGTACAATGAGCAGTTCTTC

D: NA
J: TRBJ1-6
size: NA
V: TRBV21-1
CDR3: CASSFRQKVNSPLHF
DNA: TGTGCCAGCAGCTTTAGACAGAAAGTCAATTCACCCCTCCACTTT

D: NA
J: TRBJ1-1
size: NA
V: TRBV19
CDR3: CASSANETSPTEAFF
DNA: TGTGCCAGTAGTGCCAATGAGACATCACCCACTGAAGCTTTCTTT

D: TRBD1
J: TRBJ2-3
size: NA
V: TRBV5-1
CDR3: CASRRTPGGRDTQYF
DNA: TGCGCCAGCAGACGGACTCCAGGGGGAAGAGATACGCAGTATTTT

D: TRBD2
J: TRBJ2-7
size: few
V: TRBV3-1/TRBV3-2
CDR3: CASRQSGSSYEQYF
DNA: TGTGCCAGCAGACAGAGCGGGAGCTCCTACGAGCAGTACTTC

D: NA
J: TRBJ1-2
size: NA
V: TRBV27
CDR3: CASSLSGSGNYGYTF
DNA: TGTGCCAGCAGTCTTTCAGGGTCGGGTAACTATGGCTACACCTTC

D: TRBD1
J: TRBJ1-5
size: NA
V: TRBV2
CDR3: CASTGDRGNQPQHF
DNA: TGTGCCAGCACCGGGGACAGGGGCAATCAGCCCCAGCATTTT

D: NA
J: TRBJ2-5
size: NA
V: TRBV2
CDR3: CASSEEARGETQYF
DNA: TGTGCCAGCAGTGAAGAGGCCCGGGGAGAGACCCAGTACTTC

D: NA
J: TRBJ1-1
size: NA
V: TRBV6-5
CDR3: CASSPTRFAEAFF
DNA: TGTGCCAGCAGTCCAACCCGGTTCGCTGAAGCTTTCTTT

D: TRBD2
J: TRBJ2-1
size: NA
V: TRBV24-1
CDR3: CATSAGVAGPWNEQFF
DNA: TGTGCCACCAGTGCCGGAGTAGCGGGACCATGGAATGAGCAGTTCTTC

D: TRBD1
J: TRBJ1-3
size: many
V: TRBV10-3
CDR3: CATANMTGGTGNTIYF
DNA: TGTGCCACAGCCAATATGACAGGGGGCACTGGAAACACCATATATTTT

D: NA
J: TRBJ1-1
size: NA
V: TRBV14
CDR3: CASSGRGAGEAFF
DNA: TGTGCCAGCAGCGGGAGGGGGGCAGGTGAAGCTTTCTTT

D: NA
J: TRBJ2-1
size: NA
V: TRBV7-9
CDR3: CASSPRGSSYNEQFF
DNA: TGTGCCAGCAGCCCTCGGGGGAGCTCCTACAATGAGCAGTTCTTC

D: NA
J: TRBJ2-5
size: NA
V: TRBV7-5
CDR3: CVRSRPAPRQETQYF
DNA: TGTGTCAGAAGCCGGCCGGCCCCTAGACAAGAGACCCAGTACTTC

D: TRBD1
J: TRBJ2-2
size: NA
V: TRBV10-1
CDR3: CASSDSQGWTGELFF
DNA: TGCGCCAGCAGTGATTCACAGGGGTGGACCGGGGAGCTGTTTTTT

D: TRBD2
J: TRBJ2-7
size: NA
V: TRBV11-3
CDR3: CASSFPGLAGDEQYF
DNA: TGTGCCAGCAGCTTTCCAGGACTAGCGGGAGACGAGCAGTACTTC